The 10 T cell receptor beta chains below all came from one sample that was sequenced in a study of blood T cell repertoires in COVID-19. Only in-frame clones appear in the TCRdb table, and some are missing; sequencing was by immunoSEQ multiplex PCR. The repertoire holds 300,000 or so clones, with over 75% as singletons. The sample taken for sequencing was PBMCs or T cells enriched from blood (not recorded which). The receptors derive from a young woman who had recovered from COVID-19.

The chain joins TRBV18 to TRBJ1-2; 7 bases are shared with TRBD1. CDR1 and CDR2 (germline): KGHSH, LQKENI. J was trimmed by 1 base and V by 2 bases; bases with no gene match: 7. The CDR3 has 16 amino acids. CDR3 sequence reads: CASSPGGQDLNYGYTF. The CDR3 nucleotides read TGTGCCAGCTCACCAGGTGGACAGGACCTTAACTATGGCTACACCTTC.

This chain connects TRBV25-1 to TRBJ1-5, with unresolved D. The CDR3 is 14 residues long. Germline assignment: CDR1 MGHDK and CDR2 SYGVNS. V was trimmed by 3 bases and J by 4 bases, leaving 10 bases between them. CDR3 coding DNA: TGTGCCAGCAGTGAGGTGTGGACTAATCAGCCCCAGCATTTT. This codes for CASSEVWTNQPQHF.

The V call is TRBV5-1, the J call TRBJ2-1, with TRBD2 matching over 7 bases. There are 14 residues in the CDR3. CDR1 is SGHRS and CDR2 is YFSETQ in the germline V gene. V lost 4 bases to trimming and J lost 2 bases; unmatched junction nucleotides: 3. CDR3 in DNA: TGCGCCAGCAGCCCCGGGGGGACCTACAATGAGCAGTTCTTC. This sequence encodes CASSPGGTYNEQFF.

CDR3 residues: CASSFPGTLDTGELFF. In DNA, the CDR3 is TGCGCCAGCAGCTTTCCGGGGACTCTCGACACCGGGGAGCTGTTTTTT. The chain joins TRBV5-1 to TRBJ2-2, with D possibly being TRBD2 (6 bases). V was trimmed by 2 bases and J by 3 bases, leaving 14 bases between them. Germline V gene sequence: CDR1 SGHRS, CDR2 YFSETQ. This CDR3 region has 16 residues. Full variable domain (missing parts from reference TRBV5-1 and TRBJ2-2): KAGVTQTPRYLIKTRGQQVTLSCSPISGHRSVSWYQQTPGQGLQFLFEYFSETQRNKGNFPGRFSGRQFSNSRSEMNVSTLELGDSALYLCASSFPGTLDTGELFFGEGSRLTVL.

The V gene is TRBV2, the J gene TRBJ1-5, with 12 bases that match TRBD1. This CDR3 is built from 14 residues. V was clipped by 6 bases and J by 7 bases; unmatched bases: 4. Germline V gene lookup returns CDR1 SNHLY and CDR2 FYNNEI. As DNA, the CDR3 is TGTGCCAGCAGGGGGACAGGGGGCGGACAGCCCCAGCATTTT. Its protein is CASRGTGGGQPQHF.

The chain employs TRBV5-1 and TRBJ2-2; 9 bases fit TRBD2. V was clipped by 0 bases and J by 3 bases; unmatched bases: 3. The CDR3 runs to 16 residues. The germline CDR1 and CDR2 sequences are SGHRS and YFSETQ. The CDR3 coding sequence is TGCGCCAGCAGCTTGGAAGCGGGAGGACACACCGGGGAGCTGTTTTTT. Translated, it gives CASSLEAGGHTGELFF.

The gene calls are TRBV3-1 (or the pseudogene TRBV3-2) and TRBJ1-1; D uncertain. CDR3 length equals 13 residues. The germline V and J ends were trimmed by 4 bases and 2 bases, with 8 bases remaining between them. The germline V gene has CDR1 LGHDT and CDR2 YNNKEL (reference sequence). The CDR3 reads CASSLWANTEAFF. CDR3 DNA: TGTGCCAGCAGCCTGTGGGCAAACACTGAAGCTTTCTTT.

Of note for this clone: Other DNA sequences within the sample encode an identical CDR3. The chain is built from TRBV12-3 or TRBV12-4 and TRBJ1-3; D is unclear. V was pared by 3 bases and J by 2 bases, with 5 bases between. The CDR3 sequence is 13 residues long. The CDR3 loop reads CASSFTAGNTIYF. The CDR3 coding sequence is TGTGCCAGCAGTTTTACGGCTGGAAACACCATATATTTT.

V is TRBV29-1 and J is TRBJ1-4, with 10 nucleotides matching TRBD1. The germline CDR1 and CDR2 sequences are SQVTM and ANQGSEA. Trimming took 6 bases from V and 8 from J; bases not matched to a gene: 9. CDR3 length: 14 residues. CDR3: CSVQDRGRVEKLFF. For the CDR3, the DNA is TGCAGCGTACAGGACAGGGGGAGAGTGGAAAAACTGTTTTTT. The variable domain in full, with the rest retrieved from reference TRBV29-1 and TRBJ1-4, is SAVISQKPSRDICQRGTSLTIQCQVDSQVTMMFWYRQQPGQSLTLIATANQGSEATYESGFVIDKFPISRPNLTFSTLTVSNMSPEDSSIYLCSVQDRGRVEKLFFGSGTQLSVL.

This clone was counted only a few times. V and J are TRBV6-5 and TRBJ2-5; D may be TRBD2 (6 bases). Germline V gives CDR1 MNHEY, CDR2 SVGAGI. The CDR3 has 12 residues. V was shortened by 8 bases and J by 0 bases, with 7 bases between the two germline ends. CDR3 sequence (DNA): TGTGCCAGCGGGAGGTACCAAGAGACCCAGTACTTC. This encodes CASGRYQETQYF.